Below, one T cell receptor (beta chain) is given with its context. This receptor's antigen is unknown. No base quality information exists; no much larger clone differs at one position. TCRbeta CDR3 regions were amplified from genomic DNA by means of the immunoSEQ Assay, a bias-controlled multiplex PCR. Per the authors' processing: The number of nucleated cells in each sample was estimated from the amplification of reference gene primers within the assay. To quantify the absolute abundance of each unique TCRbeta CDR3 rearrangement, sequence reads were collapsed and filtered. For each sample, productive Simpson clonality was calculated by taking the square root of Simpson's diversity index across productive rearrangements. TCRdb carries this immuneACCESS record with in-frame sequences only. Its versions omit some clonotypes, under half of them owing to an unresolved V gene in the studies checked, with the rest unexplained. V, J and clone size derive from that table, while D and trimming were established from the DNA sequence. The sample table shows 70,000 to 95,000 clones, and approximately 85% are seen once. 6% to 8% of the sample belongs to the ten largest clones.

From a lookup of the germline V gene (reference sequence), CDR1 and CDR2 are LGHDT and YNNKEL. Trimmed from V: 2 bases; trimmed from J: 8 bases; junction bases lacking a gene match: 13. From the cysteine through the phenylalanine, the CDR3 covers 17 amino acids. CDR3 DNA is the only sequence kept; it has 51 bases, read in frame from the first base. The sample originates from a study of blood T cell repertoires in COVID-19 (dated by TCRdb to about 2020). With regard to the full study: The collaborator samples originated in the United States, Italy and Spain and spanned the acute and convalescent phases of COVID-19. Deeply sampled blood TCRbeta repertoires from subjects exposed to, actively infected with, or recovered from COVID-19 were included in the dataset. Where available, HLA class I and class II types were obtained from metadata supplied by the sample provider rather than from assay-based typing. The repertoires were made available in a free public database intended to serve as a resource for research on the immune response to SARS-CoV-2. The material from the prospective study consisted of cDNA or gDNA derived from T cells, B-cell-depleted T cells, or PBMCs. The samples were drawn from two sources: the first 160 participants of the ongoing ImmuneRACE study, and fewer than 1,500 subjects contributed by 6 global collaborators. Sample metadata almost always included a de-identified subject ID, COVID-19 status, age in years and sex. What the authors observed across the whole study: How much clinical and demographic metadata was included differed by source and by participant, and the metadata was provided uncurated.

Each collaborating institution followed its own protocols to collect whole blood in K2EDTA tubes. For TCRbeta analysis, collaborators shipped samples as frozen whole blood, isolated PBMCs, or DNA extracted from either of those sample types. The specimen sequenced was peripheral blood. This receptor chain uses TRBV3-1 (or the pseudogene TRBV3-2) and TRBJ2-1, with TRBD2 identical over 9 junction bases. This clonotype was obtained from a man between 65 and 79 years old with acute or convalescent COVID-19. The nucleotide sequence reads TGTGCCAGCAGCCAACGTTCCGGGACTAGCAGGGAGGATGAGCAGTTCTTC. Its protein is CASSQRSGTSREDEQFF.